One and the same sample provided the 24 T cell receptor beta chains below, sequenced in a study of tumor and adjacent non-tumor tissue in lung cancer. The template was RNA from unsorted bulk tissue. Three rounds of nested PCR, following a modified ARM-PCR protocol, produced the TCRbeta library. TCRdb recomputed calls from the multiplex PCR reads with MiXCR, one row per CDR3 protein. The sample holds tens of thousands of distinct CDR3 sequences, about 61% seen once. Input material: lung tumor tissue. These receptors were obtained from a man aged 45-65 years with non-small cell lung cancer.

About this clonotype itself: This may stem from a read error, because a much larger clone lies one nucleotide away. The chain combines TRBV12-3 or TRBV12-4 with TRBJ2-7; D is uncertain. CDR3 length: 15 amino acids. V gave up 6 bases and J gave up 1 base, with 16 bases separating them. The CDR3 DNA sequence: TGTGCCAGCAGATTGGTACTAACCGAATCCTACGAGCAGTACTTC. Translation gives CASRLVLTESYEQYF.

The table lists this clonotype with a few counts. A much bigger clone sits one base away, suggesting this may be a read error. The CDR3 sequence is CASSWWVRQQETQYF. The CDR3 nucleotides read TGTGCCAGCAGTTGGTGGGTCCGACAGCAAGAGACCCAGTACTTC. The chain combines TRBV6-5 with TRBJ2-5; D possibly corresponds to TRBD1 (5 bases). Between the trimmed V and J ends, which lost 4 bases and 2 bases, there was a span of 14 bases. The CDR3 is made up of 15 amino acids. CDR1 is MNHEY and CDR2 is SVGAGI in the germline V gene.

The CDR3 here is CASSSVGQGARSNQPQHF. CDR3 in DNA: TGTGCCAGCAGTTCTGTTGGACAGGGGGCTAGGAGCAATCAGCCCCAGCATTTT. The chain carries TRBV28 and TRBJ1-5; the match to TRBD1 covers 11 bases. After removal of 4 bases from V and 1 base from J, the junction contained 9 bases not matched to a gene. CDR3 size: 18 residues. The germline V gene encodes CDR1 MDHEN and CDR2 SYDVKM.

With respect to this clonotype: A much larger clone is a single base away; this may be a read error. V usage is TRBV5-6 and J usage is TRBJ2-7; D unresolved. CDR3 size: 11 residues. Germline V lookup: CDR1 SGHDT, CDR2 YYEEEE. The CDR3, as DNA: TGTACCAGCAGCTCATTCGTCGAGCAGTACTTC. This codes for CTSSSFVEQYF.

Only a few counts were recorded for this clonotype. The genes are TRBV12-3 or TRBV12-4 and TRBJ1-4, with D unresolved. The V gene lost 7 bases and the J gene lost 8 bases, with 14 bases spanning the gap. This CDR3 comprises 13 residues. CDR3 amino acids: CASTFLSDEKLFF. CDR3 bases: TGTGCCAGCACCTTTCTATCGGACGAAAAACTGTTTTTT.

The chain carries TRBV12-3 or TRBV12-4 and TRBJ2-5, with D perhaps TRBD2 (5 bases). The V and J ends lost 6 bases and 10 bases respectively, with 18 bases between them. CDR3 length equals 13 residues. CDR3 nucleotide sequence: TGTGCCAGCAGACCCAGACACCCGGGGATCCAGTACTTC. Translating gives CASRPRHPGIQYF.

The rearrangement uses TRBV10-3 and TRBJ2-3; weak D call: TRBD1 (6 bases). The CDR3 is 16 residues long. Germline values: CDR1 ENHRY, CDR2 SYGVKD. In DNA, the CDR3 is TGTGACTTCAGTCTATCAGGCAGGGGAGACACAGATACGCAGTATTTT. It codes for CDFSLSGRGDTDTQYF.

On this clonotype: With a much larger clone just one base away, this may be a read error. No conserved phenylalanine or tryptophan is present at the end of the CDR3, so a read error is the likely explanation. The chain is built from TRBV6-1 and TRBJ2-2; perhaps TRBD2 as D (5 bases). Germline assignment: CDR1 MNHNS and CDR2 SASEGT. This CDR3 is built from 13 residues. V shed 5 bases and J shed 6 bases, with 10 bases lying between them. The CDR3 reads CASSSGFAGELFY. The CDR3 DNA reads as TGTGCCAGCAGTTCGGGGTTCGCCGGGGAGCTGTTTTAT.

This clonotype was seen repeatedly, ten times or more. The chain recombines TRBV12-3 or TRBV12-4 with TRBJ2-5; D is ambiguous. Trimming took 1 base from V and 2 from J, leaving 8 bases between them. The CDR3 has 14 residues. Here the CDR3 DNA reads TGTGCCAGCAGTTTAGGACAAGAGCAAGAGACCCAGTACTTC. Translated, it gives CASSLGQEQETQYF.

This clonotype was found many times. The rearrangement links TRBV12-3 or TRBV12-4 to TRBJ2-5, with 7 bases matching TRBD1. CDR3 size: 13 residues. J lost 3 bases, V lost 6 bases, and 4 bases had no gene match. CDR3 loop: CASRPTGEETQYF. In DNA, the CDR3 is TGTGCCAGCAGACCAACAGGGGAAGAGACCCAGTACTTC.

With regard to this clonotype: A much larger clone differs by one base, so this may be a read error. This chain joins TRBV5-1 and TRBJ2-1, with D uncertain. CDR1 and CDR2 (germline): SGHRS, YFSETQ. This CDR3 is built from 15 residues. CDR3 amino acids: CARSFRVIPYNEQFF. CDR3 DNA sequence: TGCGCCCGCAGCTTTAGGGTTATCCCGTACAATGAGCAGTTCTTC. Full variable domain (remainder filled in from reference TRBV5-1 and TRBJ2-1): KAGVTQTPRYLIKTRGQQVTLSCSPISGHRSVSWYQQTPGQGLQFLFEYFSETQRNKGNFPGRFSGRQFSNSRSEMNVSTLELGDSALYLCARSFRVIPYNEQFFGPGTRLTVL.

Worth noting for this clonotype: This clone may be a read error of a much larger clone one base away. This chain joins TRBV10-3 and TRBJ2-7; D possibly uses TRBD1 or TRBD2 (6 bases each). This CDR3 contains 13 residues. The germline V gene encodes CDR1 ENHRY and CDR2 SYGVKD. CDR3 DNA sequence: TGTGTCAACTCGTATGGGGGGCTCGACGAGCAGTACTTC. Residues: CVNSYGGLDEQYF.

Points on this clonotype: A junction boundary mismatches the germline segment, possibly from a read error. V usage is TRBV4-1 and J usage is TRBJ1-1; D is undetermined. Germline loops: CDR1 MGHRA, CDR2 YSYEKL. The CDR3 sequence is 15 residues long. The CDR3 spells CTSRQESWGNTEAFF. In DNA form, the CDR3 reads TGCACCAGCAGGCAAGAAAGCTGGGGGAACACTGAAGCTTTCTTT.

About this clonotype itself: The junction does not match germline at one end; this may be a read error. The gene calls are TRBV28 and TRBJ2-1, with unresolved D. Germline values: CDR1 MDHEN, CDR2 SYDVKM. The CDR3 sequence is 13 residues long. CDR3 loop: CASSSRLPIEQFF. The CDR3, as DNA: TGTGCCAGCAGTTCGAGACTCCCCATTGAGCAATTCTTC.

There are many counts of this clonotype. The chain recombines TRBV21-1 with TRBJ1-5; TRBD1 was called by the table and not checked on the DNA. TRBV21-1 represents a pseudogene. This CDR3 has 16 residues. Here the CDR3 reads CASSPSEGVGNQPQHF. DNA of the CDR3: TGTGCCAGCAGCCCAAGCGAGGGGGTTGGCAATCAGCCCCAGCATTTT.

About this clonotype itself: The junction departs from the called germline gene at one end, perhaps through a read error. The genes are TRBV4-1 and TRBJ1-5; D uncertain. Looked up from germline, CDR1 is MGHRA and CDR2 is YSYEKL. This CDR3 has 14 amino acids. CDR3 loop: CASSQHAADQPQHF. The CDR3 region has the DNA TGCGCCAGCAGCCAACATGCGGCTGATCAGCCCCAGCATTTC.

As for this clonotype: The junction differs from germline at one of its ends, possibly a read error. The chain combines TRBV11-3 with TRBJ2-1, with no clear D. This CDR3 is built from 15 residues. Germline V lookup: CDR1 SGHNT, CDR2 YENEEA. CDR3 sequence (DNA): TGTGCTAGCAGCCTAACGGGCCAGGCTGTCAATGAGCAGTCCTTC. Protein sequence: CASSLTGQAVNEQSF.

This clonotype was counted between two and nine times. The genes are TRBV24-1 and TRBJ1-1; D is uncertain. CDR1 and CDR2 from the germline V gene are KGHDR and SFDVKD. The CDR3 length is 13 residues. Trimming removed 4 bases at V and 11 bases at J, with 16 bases between. The CDR3 nucleotides read TGTGCCACCAGTGACTCCAACAAAGAGCAGGCTTTCTTT. Its protein is CATSDSNKEQAFF.

In its sample, this clonotype was seen once. At one of its ends the junction is not consistent with the germline gene, which may arise from a read error. V and J are TRBV7-9 and TRBJ1-4; 8 nucleotides match TRBD1. There are 15 residues in the CDR3. From germline, CDR1 is SEHNR and CDR2 FQNEAQ (reference sequence). The CDR3 here is CAGSPGQEAAEKLFF. DNA for the CDR3: TGTGCCGGCAGCCCGGGACAGGAGGCTGCCGAAAAACTGTTTTTT.

As concerns this clonotype: The junction departs from germline at one end; a sequencing error may be responsible. The genes are TRBV5-6 and TRBJ2-5, with TRBD2 as a possible D gene (6 bases). This CDR3 contains 12 residues. The germline V gene encodes CDR1 SGHDT and CDR2 YYEEEE. In nucleotides, the CDR3 is TGTGCCAGCAGCTTGACGGGAGAGACCCACTACTTC. Translation: CASSLTGETHYF.

Many counts were recorded for this clonotype. CDR3 residues: CASSPQSSWTRFSEQYF. The CDR3 nucleotides are TGTGCCAGCAGTCCTCAGAGTTCCTGGACTAGGTTTTCCGAGCAGTACTTC. V usage is TRBV12-3 or TRBV12-4 and J usage is TRBJ2-7; 7 bases are a match to TRBD2. The V segment lost 5 bases and the J segment 6 bases; nucleotides outside the gene matches: 19. The CDR3 totals 17 residues.

As to this clonotype: It may be a read error: a sequence one base away is much more abundant. The chain carries TRBV10-3 and TRBJ2-5; 7 nucleotides line up with TRBD2. Trimming cost V 1 base and J 5 bases; bases outside gene matches: 10. Per the germline V gene, CDR1 is ENHRY and CDR2 is SYGVKD. There are 16 residues in the CDR3. DNA for the CDR3: TGTGCCATCAGTGAGTGGTCGGGAGGATCAAACGAGACCCAGTACTTC. As protein: CAISEWSGGSNETQYF.

To note about this clonotype: This could be a read error, since a much larger clone is one nucleotide away. The rearrangement links TRBV12-3 or TRBV12-4 to TRBJ2-7, with D possibly TRBD2 on 7 matching bases. V shed 8 bases and J shed 7 bases, with 15 bases lying between them. The CDR3 is made up of 12 amino acids. CDR3 region: CASCWGGGEQYF. The CDR3 nucleotides read TGTGCCAGCTGCTGGGGGGGCGGGGAGCAGTACTTC.

The chain carries TRBV5-6 and TRBJ2-5, with a tentative D call TRBD2 (5 bases). The V gene's germline CDR1 is SGHDT and CDR2 YYEEEE. The CDR3 extends over 14 amino acids. V lost 1 base and J 7 bases, leaving 14 bases between the germline ends. CDR3 sequence reads: CASSLWWVGGTQYF. CDR3 DNA sequence: TGTGCCAGCAGCTTGTGGTGGGTAGGAGGGACCCAGTACTTC.